These T cell receptor beta chains were read from a single sample in a study of T cells in localized non-small cell lung cancer. Method: immunoSEQ multiplex PCR; TCRdb's copy keeps in-frame clones and lacks some. This sample has some 25,000 clones; 81% occur once, and the top ten carry approximately 10%. Sequencing used peripheral blood, obtained before any cancer treatment. Receptors were obtained from a man aged 40-75 years with stage III squamous cell lung carcinoma. Each CDR3 is given with its conserved first and last residue. Fields, in order: V gene, CDR3 length, J gene, D gene, clone size, CDR3 DNA, CDR3 protein. The D gene is left open where the match is weak. Not every row has a clone size; where given, it reads once, few, many or a size class.

V gene: TRBV5-1; CDR3 length: 13; J gene: TRBJ2-1; D gene: .; clone size: few; CDR3 DNA: TGCGCCAGCTCTCCCTGGGGGGCAGAAGAGCAGTTCTTC; CDR3 protein: CASSPWGAEEQFF
V gene: TRBV18; CDR3 length: 15; J gene: TRBJ2-1; D gene: .; clone size: .; CDR3 DNA: TGTGCCAGCTCGGAACTAGCCAGCTCCTACAATGAGCAGTTCTTC; CDR3 protein: CASSELASSYNEQFF
V gene: TRBV7-2; CDR3 length: 13; J gene: TRBJ1-2; D gene: .; clone size: .; CDR3 DNA: TGTGCCAGCAGTCACTTCCAGGGCCATGGCTACACCTTC; CDR3 protein: CASSHFQGHGYTF
V gene: TRBV6-5; CDR3 length: 13; J gene: TRBJ1-2; D gene: .; clone size: .; CDR3 DNA: TGTGCCAGCAGCCCCCCCGGGGGCTATGGCTACACCTTC; CDR3 protein: CASSPPGGYGYTF
V gene: TRBV27; CDR3 length: 14; J gene: TRBJ2-7; D gene: .; clone size: .; CDR3 DNA: TGTGCCAGCGGGCCCTGGGACCGGCCCTACGAGCAGTACTTC; CDR3 protein: CASGPWDRPYEQYF
V gene: TRBV6-5; CDR3 length: 14; J gene: TRBJ1-2; D gene: TRBD1; clone size: .; CDR3 DNA: TGTGCCAGCAGGAACGGGACAGGGAACTATGGCTACACCTTC; CDR3 protein: CASRNGTGNYGYTF
V gene: TRBV25-1; CDR3 length: 14; J gene: TRBJ1-5; D gene: .; clone size: .; CDR3 DNA: TGTGCCAGCAGTATCCCGGGAAGCAATCAGCCCCAGCATTTT; CDR3 protein: CASSIPGSNQPQHF
V gene: TRBV7-6; CDR3 length: 16; J gene: TRBJ2-2; D gene: .; clone size: few; CDR3 DNA: TGTGCCAGCAGCTTATTGGGGGGCGCGAACACCGGGGAGCTGTTTTTT; CDR3 protein: CASSLLGGANTGELFF
V gene: TRBV19; CDR3 length: 15; J gene: TRBJ2-1; D gene: TRBD2; clone size: .; CDR3 DNA: TGTGCCAGTAGTGGGGGGGACTCACGCTACAATGAGCAGTTCTTC; CDR3 protein: CASSGGDSRYNEQFF
V gene: TRBV19; CDR3 length: 15; J gene: TRBJ2-3; D gene: TRBD2; clone size: .; CDR3 DNA: TGTGCCAGTAGTATAGATACTAGCGGAAGAGATACGCAGTATTTT; CDR3 protein: CASSIDTSGRDTQYF
V gene: TRBV30; CDR3 length: 12; J gene: TRBJ1-1; D gene: TRBD1; clone size: few; CDR3 DNA: TGTGCCTGGCGGACAGGGTACACTGAAGCTTTCTTT; CDR3 protein: CAWRTGYTEAFF
V gene: TRBV18; CDR3 length: 16; J gene: TRBJ2-2; D gene: TRBD1; clone size: .; CDR3 DNA: TGTGCCAGCTCACCTTCGACAGGGTCGATCACCGGGGAGCTGTTTTTT; CDR3 protein: CASSPSTGSITGELFF
V gene: TRBV10-3; CDR3 length: 15; J gene: TRBJ1-5; D gene: TRBD1; clone size: once; CDR3 DNA: TGTGCCATCAGTGACCAGGGGGGGGTCTATCAGCCCCAGCATTTT; CDR3 protein: CAISDQGGVYQPQHF
V gene: TRBV5-6; CDR3 length: 14; J gene: TRBJ1-6; D gene: TRBD1; clone size: .; CDR3 DNA: TGTGCCAGCAGCTTGGAATACAGGGGTTCACCCCTCCACTTT; CDR3 protein: CASSLEYRGSPLHF
V gene: TRBV7-3; CDR3 length: 13; J gene: TRBJ2-1; D gene: .; clone size: few; CDR3 DNA: TGTGCCAGCAGCTCCCACGGGGGCGGTGAGCAGTTCTTC; CDR3 protein: CASSSHGGGEQFF
V gene: TRBV28; CDR3 length: 16; J gene: TRBJ1-4; D gene: .; clone size: .; CDR3 DNA: TGTGCCAGCAGTTTATGGTTAGGGGGAACTAATGAAAAACTGTTTTTT; CDR3 protein: CASSLWLGGTNEKLFF
V gene: TRBV5-4; CDR3 length: 13; J gene: TRBJ2-2; D gene: .; clone size: .; CDR3 DNA: TGTGCCAGCAGCTTGGGGAACACCGGGGAGCTGTTTTTT; CDR3 protein: CASSLGNTGELFF
V gene: TRBV5-1; CDR3 length: 13; J gene: TRBJ2-1; D gene: TRBD1; clone size: .; CDR3 DNA: TGCGCCAGCAGCCTGGGACAGAGAGTTGAGCAGTTCTTC; CDR3 protein: CASSLGQRVEQFF
V gene: TRBV7-3; CDR3 length: 15; J gene: TRBJ2-2; D gene: .; clone size: .; CDR3 DNA: TGTGCCAGCAGCCCTCCACGGGGGCGGGCCGGGGAGCTGTTTTTT; CDR3 protein: CASSPPRGRAGELFF
V gene: TRBV19; CDR3 length: 16; J gene: TRBJ1-5; D gene: .; clone size: .; CDR3 DNA: TGTGCCAGTAAACGCACGTCGGGGGCTGGCAATCAGCCCCAGCATTTT; CDR3 protein: CASKRTSGAGNQPQHF
V gene: TRBV6-6; CDR3 length: 15; J gene: TRBJ2-6; D gene: TRBD1; clone size: .; CDR3 DNA: TGTGCCACCAAAACAGGGGCTGCCGGGGCCAACGTCCTGACTTTC; CDR3 protein: CATKTGAAGANVLTF
V gene: TRBV19; CDR3 length: 15; J gene: TRBJ1-1; D gene: .; clone size: .; CDR3 DNA: TGTGCCAGTAGTGTCCGGGACACCTTGAACACTGAAGCTTTCTTT; CDR3 protein: CASSVRDTLNTEAFF
V gene: TRBV7-2; CDR3 length: 15; J gene: TRBJ1-2; D gene: .; clone size: .; CDR3 DNA: TGTGCCAGCAGCGCAAAAAACATCCTTACTAATGGCTACACCTTC; CDR3 protein: CASSAKNILTNGYTF
V gene: TRBV5-4; CDR3 length: 15; J gene: TRBJ2-3; D gene: .; clone size: .; CDR3 DNA: TGTGCCAGCAGCTTGGGAGGGGGGGGAACAGATACGCAGTATTTT; CDR3 protein: CASSLGGGGTDTQYF
V gene: TRBV14; CDR3 length: 13; J gene: TRBJ2-3; D gene: .; clone size: .; CDR3 DNA: TGTGCCAGCAGCCACCTAGCAACAGATACGCAGTATTTT; CDR3 protein: CASSHLATDTQYF
V gene: TRBV7-8; CDR3 length: 18; J gene: TRBJ2-6; D gene: .; clone size: .; CDR3 DNA: TGTGCCAGCAGCTCCCTCGTAGGGGTACTCTCTGGGGCCAACGTCCTGACTTTC; CDR3 protein: CASSSLVGVLSGANVLTF
V gene: TRBV5-1; CDR3 length: 16; J gene: TRBJ2-3; D gene: TRBD2; clone size: .; CDR3 DNA: TGCGCCAGCAGCTTGAACGGACTAGCGGGAGTGGATACGCAGTATTTT; CDR3 protein: CASSLNGLAGVDTQYF
V gene: TRBV6-1; CDR3 length: 14; J gene: TRBJ1-5; D gene: .; clone size: .; CDR3 DNA: TGTGCCAGCAGTGGAGAGAGGCGCAATCAGCCCCAGCATTTT; CDR3 protein: CASSGERRNQPQHF
V gene: TRBV5-8; CDR3 length: 16; J gene: TRBJ1-4; D gene: .; clone size: .; CDR3 DNA: TGTGCCAGCAGACAGGGTACCACATCTCTTAATGAAAAACTGTTTTTT; CDR3 protein: CASRQGTTSLNEKLFF
V gene: TRBV11-2; CDR3 length: 14; J gene: TRBJ1-1; D gene: .; clone size: .; CDR3 DNA: TGTGCCAGCAGCTTAGAGGGGCGGACTCGGGAAGCTTTCTTT; CDR3 protein: CASSLEGRTREAFF
V gene: TRBV7-2; CDR3 length: 15; J gene: TRBJ2-5; D gene: .; clone size: .; CDR3 DNA: TGTGCCAGCAGCTTAGCGGCGCGGGATCAAGAGACCCAGTACTTC; CDR3 protein: CASSLAARDQETQYF
V gene: TRBV7-9; CDR3 length: 17; J gene: TRBJ1-1; D gene: .; clone size: .; CDR3 DNA: TGTGCCAGCAGCTTAGGTAGGGGAACTGGGTCGGGAGCTGAAGCTTTCTTT; CDR3 protein: CASSLGRGTGSGAEAFF
V gene: TRBV7-9; CDR3 length: 13; J gene: TRBJ2-7; D gene: .; clone size: .; CDR3 DNA: TGTGCCAGCAGCGGACGGGGCTCCTACGAGCAGTACTTC; CDR3 protein: CASSGRGSYEQYF
V gene: TRBV6-1; CDR3 length: 15; J gene: TRBJ1-4; D gene: .; clone size: few; CDR3 DNA: TGTGCCAGCAGTGCTTATCCGGCCCCCAATGAAAAACTGTTTTTT; CDR3 protein: CASSAYPAPNEKLFF
V gene: TRBV7-6; CDR3 length: 16; J gene: TRBJ1-3; D gene: .; clone size: .; CDR3 DNA: TGTGCCAGCAGCTTATTAGGCACCGGGGGTGGAAACACCATATATTTT; CDR3 protein: CASSLLGTGGGNTIYF
V gene: TRBV30; CDR3 length: 14; J gene: TRBJ2-5; D gene: TRBD2; clone size: .; CDR3 DNA: TGTGCCTGGAGTCCTCTAGCGGGGCAAGAGACCCAGTACTTC; CDR3 protein: CAWSPLAGQETQYF
V gene: TRBV6-5; CDR3 length: 15; J gene: TRBJ2-4; D gene: .; clone size: .; CDR3 DNA: TGTGCCAGCAGTTACGAGTGGAGGGGCAGGAACATTCAGTACTTC; CDR3 protein: CASSYEWRGRNIQYF
V gene: TRBV5-4; CDR3 length: 15; J gene: TRBJ1-3; D gene: TRBD1; clone size: .; CDR3 DNA: TGTGCCAGCAGCACAGGGACAGCCTCTGGAAACACCATATATTTT; CDR3 protein: CASSTGTASGNTIYF
V gene: TRBV18; CDR3 length: 15; J gene: TRBJ1-5; D gene: .; clone size: .; CDR3 DNA: TGTGCCAGCTCACCAAACCACAACGTGGGGCAGCCCCAGCATTTT; CDR3 protein: CASSPNHNVGQPQHF
V gene: TRBV9; CDR3 length: 15; J gene: TRBJ2-3; D gene: TRBD1; clone size: .; CDR3 DNA: TGTGCCAGCAGCCAGACAGGGGGAGGGACAGATACGCAGTATTTT; CDR3 protein: CASSQTGGGTDTQYF
V gene: TRBV11-2; CDR3 length: 13; J gene: TRBJ2-7; D gene: .; clone size: .; CDR3 DNA: TGTGCCAGCAGCCCCGACGCCACCTACGAGCAGTACTTC; CDR3 protein: CASSPDATYEQYF
V gene: TRBV5-4; CDR3 length: 13; J gene: TRBJ2-7; D gene: .; clone size: .; CDR3 DNA: TGTGCCAGCAGTTCGGGACTCTCCTCGCAGCAGTACTTC; CDR3 protein: CASSSGLSSQQYF
V gene: TRBV6-1; CDR3 length: 14; J gene: TRBJ2-3; D gene: .; clone size: .; CDR3 DNA: TGTGCCAGCAGTGAAAGGGGACCGGGAGATACGCAGTATTTT; CDR3 protein: CASSERGPGDTQYF